The clone carrying this T cell receptor (beta chain) was recorded a few times. Antigen unknown. This sample stems from a study of identical twins. Study outcomes and limitations: Conclusions were based on cross-sectional statistical analysis, without following the same donors.

This CDR3 is built from 14 residues. The ends were cut back, 6 bases at V and 13 bases at J, with 24 bases in the middle. TCRdb independently ran MiXCR on the 5' RACE reads; one entry per CDR3 protein. This sample carries roughly 250,000 distinct CDR3 sequences, roughly 13% of them seen once, and the ten largest clones take around 8.3%. V is TRBV12-3 or TRBV12-4 and J is TRBJ1-1; D may be TRBD1 (5 bases). The sequence was collected from a woman aged 18-29 years in good health. Sequencing was carried out using memory (CD45RO+) T cells sorted from blood. The CDR3 spells CASSLMGGSGNVFF. CDR3 nucleotide sequence: TGTGCCAGCAGCCTCATGGGGGGTTCGGGTAATGTTTTCTTT.